Following are 17 T cell receptor beta chains from one sample sequenced in a study of ipilimumab plus nivolumab after autologous stem cell transplantation (dated by TCRdb to about 2021). Library creation used the immunoSEQ multiplex PCR assay. TCRdb took over this immuneACCESS table, retaining in-frame rearrangements with V and J assigned. Such tables are incomplete; in checked studies, under half of the missing clones stem from an unresolved V gene, and the remainder is unexplained. The table for this sample lists 15,000 to 20,000 clones; approximately 80% of them were counted only once. Clones ranked in the top ten supply approximately 34% of the sample. Sequences were derived from PBMCs, sampled in a trial of ipilimumab plus nivolumab as post-transplant consolidation. The receptors originated from a male donor with diffuse large B-cell lymphoma.

V and J are TRBV28 and TRBJ2-7; 9 bases fit TRBD1. V was pared by 5 bases and J by 3 bases, with 8 bases of the junction left unmatched. The CDR3 sequence is 15 residues long. Germline V gives CDR1 MDHEN, CDR2 SYDVKM. CDR3 sequence: CASSTSGQGSYEQYF. DNA of the CDR3: TGTGCCAGCAGTACATCAGGACAGGGGAGCTACGAGCAGTACTTC.

The V and J genes are TRBV10-3 and TRBJ1-2; tentative D call: TRBD1 (6 bases). V was trimmed by 6 bases and J by 2 bases, leaving 13 bases between them. This CDR3 comprises 14 residues. In germline, CDR1 is ENHRY, CDR2 SYGVKD. The CDR3 bases are TGTGCCATCAGGACAGGCCAACTCAACTATGGCTACACCTTC. This encodes CAIRTGQLNYGYTF.

The CDR3 DNA is TGCGCCAGCAGCTTGGCCGGGCTAGCGGGAGCCGAGCAGTACTTC. Amino acids: CASSLAGLAGAEQYF. The genes are TRBV5-1 and TRBJ2-7; 10 nucleotides line up with TRBD2. CDR3 length equals 15 residues. In germline, CDR1 is SGHRS, CDR2 YFSETQ. The J segment lost 6 bases and the V segment lost 0 bases, leaving 6 bases of the junction unmatched.

The chain joins TRBV5-1 to TRBJ2-3; no firm D call. The ends were cut back, 6 bases at V and 2 bases at J, with 16 bases in the middle. Germline V gene sequence: CDR1 SGHRS, CDR2 YFSETQ. The CDR3 consists of 15 residues. The CDR3 spells CASTQNAGFTDTQYF. The CDR3 nucleotides are TGCGCCAGCACCCAGAATGCCGGATTCACAGATACGCAGTATTTT.

This clone was detected only once. The chain carries TRBV6-5 and TRBJ2-2; TRBD1 matches 7 bases. Germline V lookup: CDR1 MNHEY, CDR2 SVGAGI. The V and J ends lost 6 bases and 6 bases, in that order; junction bases with no gene match: 7. There are 14 residues in the CDR3. As DNA, the CDR3 is TGTGCCAGCAGACGACAGGGCAAGGCCGGGGAGCTGTTTTTT. This translates into CASRRQGKAGELFF.

This clone was seen a few times. The CDR3 DNA is TGTGCCAGTAGTGGGACAGGGAATTCACCCCTCCACTTT. This gives the protein CASSGTGNSPLHF. The chain uses TRBV19 and TRBJ1-6, with 9 bases that match TRBD1. This CDR3 has 13 amino acids. Losses at the gene ends were 5 bases for V and 7 bases for J; bases not matched to a gene: 0. Germline values: CDR1 LNHDA, CDR2 SQIVND (reference sequence).

V and J are TRBV11-2 and TRBJ2-7; 10 bases are a match to TRBD2. This CDR3 spans 15 amino acids. Germline CDR1 is SGHAT and CDR2 is FQNNGV. V lost 1 base to trimming and J lost 5 bases; unmatched junction nucleotides: 5. The CDR3 sequence is CASSLAGLAVDEQYF. The CDR3, as DNA: TGTGCCAGCAGCTTAGCCGGACTAGCGGTCGACGAGCAGTACTTC.

The count of this clone is one. The junction departs from the called germline gene at one end, perhaps through a read error. The rearrangement joins TRBV7-6 to TRBJ1-5, with 12 bases matching TRBD1. From germline, CDR1 is SGHVS and CDR2 FNYEAQ. This CDR3 has 20 residues. CDR3 nucleotide sequence: TGTGCCAGCAGCATTAGTGGCGACCGGGACAGGGGGCGAGAGCAATCAGCCCCAGCATTT. Residues: CASSISGDRDRGREQSAPAF.

In its sample, this clone was seen once. This chain joins TRBV5-1 and TRBJ2-3, with TRBD2 identical over 10 bases. V dropped 6 bases and J dropped 3; count of bases not matched to a gene: 7. Germline CDR1 SGHRS, CDR2 YFSETQ. The CDR3 is made up of 15 amino acids. This CDR3 is CASKTLAGVTDTQYF. DNA for the CDR3: TGCGCCAGCAAAACGCTAGCGGGAGTTACAGATACGCAGTATTTT.

This chain connects TRBV9 to TRBJ2-2, with unresolved D. V gave up 5 bases and J gave up 6 bases, with 8 bases separating them. The CDR3 is 12 amino acids. Germline V lookup: CDR1 SGDLS, CDR2 YYNGEE. The CDR3 DNA reads TGTGCCAGCAGGAAGGGCTCCGGGGAGCTGTTTTTT. It specifies CASRKGSGELFF.

The CDR3 reads CASSFPVGKFEAFF. CDR3 sequence (DNA): TGTGCCAGCAGCTTCCCTGTGGGGAAATTTGAAGCTTTCTTT. The chain has TRBV5-8 and TRBJ1-1, with unresolved D. Germline V gene lookup returns CDR1 SGHTS and CDR2 YDEGEE. V was shortened by 2 bases and J by 7 bases, with 15 bases between the two germline ends. The CDR3 totals 14 residues.

The V call is TRBV7-3, the J call TRBJ2-1, with TRBD2 as a possible D gene (6 bases). Germline CDR1 reads SGHTA; CDR2 reads FQGTGA. Trimming cost V 2 bases and J 1 base, with 9 bases left between them. This CDR3 is built from 15 residues. CDR3 sequence (DNA): TGTGCCAGCAGCTTAGCGGGGAAGTCCTACAATGAGCAGTTCTTC. It yields the protein CASSLAGKSYNEQFF.

The gene calls are TRBV5-1 and TRBJ2-1; the D gene is possibly TRBD1 (5 bases). Germline loops: CDR1 SGHRS, CDR2 YFSETQ. This CDR3 has 14 residues. The V end lost 4 bases, the J end lost 6 bases, and 14 bases lay between the germline ends. The CDR3 coding sequence is TGCGCCAGCAGCGTCCAGGGTATTTCCAATGAGCAGTTCTTC. This codes for CASSVQGISNEQFF.

The chain carries TRBV10-1 and TRBJ1-1; a weak D match, TRBD1 (6 bases). V lost 2 bases to trimming and J lost 2 bases, with 9 bases between them. Germline V CDR1 and CDR2: WNHNN, SYGVQD (reference sequence). This CDR3 region has 14 residues. DNA of the CDR3: TGCGCCAGCAGTGAGAACAGGGTTAACACTGAAGCTTTCTTT. Amino acid sequence: CASSENRVNTEAFF.

J is TRBJ2-4 and V is TRBV7-2, with D possibly matching TRBD2 (5 bases). From germline, CDR1 is SGHTA and CDR2 FQGNSA. Between the trimmed V and J ends, which lost 5 bases and 3 bases, there was a span of 23 bases. The CDR3 sequence is 18 residues long. CDR3 in amino acids: CASSQNIRTLQGKNIQYF. The CDR3, as DNA: TGTGCCAGCAGCCAAAATATAAGGACTTTGCAAGGCAAAAACATTCAGTACTTC.

This chain links TRBV28 with TRBJ1-2, with D unclear. This CDR3 is 12 amino acids long. Germline assignment: CDR1 MDHEN and CDR2 SYDVKM. V was pared by 10 bases and J by 3 bases, with 12 bases between. The CDR3 region has the DNA TGTGCCACCTCTTCAGATTACTATGGCTACACCTTC. Translating gives CATSSDYYGYTF.

V and J are TRBV5-1 and TRBJ2-7, with a possible D match to TRBD2 (6 bases). Trimming took 4 bases from V and 2 from J, leaving 13 bases between them. The CDR3 has 14 residues. Germline CDR1 reads SGHRS; CDR2 reads YFSETQ. The CDR3 is CASSTGLFPYEQYF. The CDR3 nucleotides are TGCGCCAGCAGCACGGGACTCTTCCCCTACGAGCAGTACTTC.